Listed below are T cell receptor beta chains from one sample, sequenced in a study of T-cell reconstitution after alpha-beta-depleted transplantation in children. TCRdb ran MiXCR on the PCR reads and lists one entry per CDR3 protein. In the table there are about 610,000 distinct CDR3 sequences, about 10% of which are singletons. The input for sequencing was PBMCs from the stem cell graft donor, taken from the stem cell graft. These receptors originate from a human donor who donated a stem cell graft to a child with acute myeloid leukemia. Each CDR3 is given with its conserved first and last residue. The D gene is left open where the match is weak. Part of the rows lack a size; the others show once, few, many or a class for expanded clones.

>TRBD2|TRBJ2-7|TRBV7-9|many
TGTGCCAGCAGCTTTGGGTCCGGGACTATCCCCTACGAGCAGTACTTC
CASSFGSGTIPYEQYF
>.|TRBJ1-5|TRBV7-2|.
TGTGCCAGCGCTACGGGGGATGGAAATCAGCCCCAGCATTTT
CASATGDGNQPQHF
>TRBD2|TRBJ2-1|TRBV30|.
TGTGCCTGGGGCGGGAGGAACTCCTACAATGAGCAGTTCTTC
CAWGGRNSYNEQFF
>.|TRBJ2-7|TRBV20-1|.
TGCAGTGCTGGTGCGGGGACGGGAGCCTACGAGCAGTACTTC
CSAGAGTGAYEQYF
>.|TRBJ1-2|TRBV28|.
TGTGCCAGCACCTTCGACAGGAGGACCTATGGCTACACCTTC
CASTFDRRTYGYTF
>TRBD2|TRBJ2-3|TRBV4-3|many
TGCGCCAGCAGCCAAGAATTTAGCGGGACAAATACGCAGTATTTT
CASSQEFSGTNTQYF
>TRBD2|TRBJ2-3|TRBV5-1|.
TGCGCCAGCAGCCCCGGACTAGCGCAGAGCACAGATACGCAGTATTTT
CASSPGLAQSTDTQYF
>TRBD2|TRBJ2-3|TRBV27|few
TGTGCCAGCAGTTTTCTAGCGGGAGATGGTGCTTCAGATACGCAGTATTTT
CASSFLAGDGASDTQYF
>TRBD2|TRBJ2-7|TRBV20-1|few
TGCAGTGCTAGTTCACTAGCGGGGGGGTGGGGCGAGCAGTACTTC
CSASSLAGGWGEQYF
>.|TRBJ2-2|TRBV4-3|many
TGTGCCAGCTCACAACAGGGCACCGGGGAGCTGTTTTTT
CASSQQGTGELFF
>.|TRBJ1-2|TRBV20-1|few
TGCAGTGCTAGCAGAGGGAATCATGGCTACACCTTC
CSASRGNHGYTF
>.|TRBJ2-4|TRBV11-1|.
TGTGCCAGCAGCTTCTCCCTCATTTCTGGGGACATTCAGTACTTC
CASSFSLISGDIQYF
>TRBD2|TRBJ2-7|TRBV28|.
TGTGCCACCGGACTAGCCACCTACGAGCAGTACTTC
CATGLATYEQYF
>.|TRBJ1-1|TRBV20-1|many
TGCAGTGCTAGAGAGACAGGTCTTGCTGAAGCTTTCTTT
CSARETGLAEAFF
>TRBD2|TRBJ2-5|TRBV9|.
TGTGCCAGCAGCGTAGGGGGAGCGGGGCTCCAAGAGACCCAGTACTTC
CASSVGGAGLQETQYF
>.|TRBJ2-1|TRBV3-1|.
TGTGCCAGCAGCCAAGATGTCCACGGGAGCTACAATGAGCAGTTCTTC
CASSQDVHGSYNEQFF
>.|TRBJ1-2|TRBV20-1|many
TGCAGTGCTAGAGATCCACCCCGTGGCGGCTATGGCTACACCTTC
CSARDPPRGGYGYTF
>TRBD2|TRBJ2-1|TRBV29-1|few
TGCAGCGTCGGGACTAGCGGGAGCGAGTACAATGAGCAGTTCTTC
CSVGTSGSEYNEQFF
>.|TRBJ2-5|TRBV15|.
TGTGCCACCAGCAGAGAAAGGGGAGGCTCCCAGTACTTC
CATSRERGGSQYF
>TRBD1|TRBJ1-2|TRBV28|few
TGTGCCAGCAGTCCGACAGGGACTAGCTATGGCTACACCTTC
CASSPTGTSYGYTF
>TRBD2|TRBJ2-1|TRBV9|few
TGTGCCAGCAGCGTAGACCCGACTAGCGGGAGTCAGAGCTCCTACAATGAGCAGTTCTTC
CASSVDPTSGSQSSYNEQFF
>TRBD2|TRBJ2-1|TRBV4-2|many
TGTGCCAGCAGCCAAGGTGTAGCGGGAGATCCTGAGCAGTTCTTC
CASSQGVAGDPEQFF
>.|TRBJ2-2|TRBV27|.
TGTGCCAGCAGTCTCCTGGGGCGGGGGCGCAACACCGGGGAGCTGTTTTTT
CASSLLGRGRNTGELFF
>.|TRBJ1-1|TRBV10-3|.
TGTGCCATCAGTGAATCCAGGGGGAACACTGAAGCTTTCTTT
CAISESRGNTEAFF
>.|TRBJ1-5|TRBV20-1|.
TGCAGTGCTAGACCCGGGGGACAGCCCCAGCATTTT
CSARPGGQPQHF
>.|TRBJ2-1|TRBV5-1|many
TGCGCCAGCAGCTTACAAGCGGAGAATGGGCAGTTCTTC
CASSLQAENGQFF
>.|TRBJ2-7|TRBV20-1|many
TGCAGTGCTAAAACGACCGACGAGCAGTACTTC
CSAKTTDEQYF
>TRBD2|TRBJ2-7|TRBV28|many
TGTGCCAGAACCGGGACTAGCGGTTACTACGAGCAGTACTTC
CARTGTSGYYEQYF
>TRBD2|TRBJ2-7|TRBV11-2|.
TGTGCCAGCAGCTCCCCTGGACTAGCGGGATTGGGGGGATACGAGCAGTACTTC
CASSSPGLAGLGGYEQYF
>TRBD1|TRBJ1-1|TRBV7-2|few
TGTGCCAGCAGCCCCCGTCAGGGGGCACCTGAAGCTTTCTTT
CASSPRQGAPEAFF
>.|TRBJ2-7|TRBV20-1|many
TGCAGTGTCCAGGAGGCACAGAATACCTACGAGCAGTACTTC
CSVQEAQNTYEQYF
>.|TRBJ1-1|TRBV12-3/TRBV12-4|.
TGTGCCAGCAGTTTAAGGTCCAAGAACACTGAAGCTTTCTTT
CASSLRSKNTEAFF
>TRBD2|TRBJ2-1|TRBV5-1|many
TGCGCCAGCAGCTACCTAGCGGGAGCGAACGGGAATGAGCAGTTCTTC
CASSYLAGANGNEQFF
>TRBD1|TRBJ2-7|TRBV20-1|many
TGCAGTGCCCAGGACAGGGTCCACGAGCAGTACTTC
CSAQDRVHEQYF
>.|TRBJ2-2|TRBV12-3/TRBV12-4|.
TGTGCCAGCAGTTTAGGACCCCGAGGGGAGCTGTTTTTT
CASSLGPRGELFF
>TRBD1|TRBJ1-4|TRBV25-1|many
TGTGCCAGCAGTCTCCCGGACAGGGCGGGGGAAAAACTGTTTTTT
CASSLPDRAGEKLFF
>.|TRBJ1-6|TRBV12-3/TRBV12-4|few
TGTGCCAGCAGTTTAAATGTCGGACTCATTTCACCCCTCCACTTT
CASSLNVGLISPLHF
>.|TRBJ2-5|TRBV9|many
TGTGCCAGCAGCGTAGACCCAGGGAAAGAGACCCAGTACTTC
CASSVDPGKETQYF
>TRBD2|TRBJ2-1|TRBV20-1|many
TGCAGCGATGCGGCTAGCGGTTACAATGAGCAGTTCTTC
CSDAASGYNEQFF
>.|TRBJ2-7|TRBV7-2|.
TGTGCCAGCAGCTTAGTAGGGGGGGAGGGCTCCTACGAGCAGTACTTC
CASSLVGGEGSYEQYF
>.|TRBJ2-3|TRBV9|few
TGTGCCAGCAGCGTAGAGGCTAGCTGGAGGGATACGCAGTATTTT
CASSVEASWRDTQYF
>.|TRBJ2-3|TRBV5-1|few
TGCGCCAGCAGCGTGGATCCTGGAACCGCCACAGATACGCAGTATTTT
CASSVDPGTATDTQYF
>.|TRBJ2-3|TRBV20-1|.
TGCAGTGCCGGAAGACCGGTGGAGGGCACAGATACGCAGTATTTT
CSAGRPVEGTDTQYF
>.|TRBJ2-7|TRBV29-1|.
TGCAGCGTGGCTGCAAGCCACGAGCAGTACTTC
CSVAASHEQYF
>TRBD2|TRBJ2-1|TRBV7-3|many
TGTGCCAGCAGCTCCCCATCGGGACTAGCGGGAGTTGGGCACAATGAGCAGTTCTTC
CASSSPSGLAGVGHNEQFF
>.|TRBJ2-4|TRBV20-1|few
TGCAGTGCTGCTAGCTTAAGTACACGGAGATTAGCCAAAAACATTCAGTACTTC
CSAASLSTRRLAKNIQYF
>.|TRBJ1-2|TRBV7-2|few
TGTGCCAGCAGCCTACAAAGGATAGGCGGGGCCCTTAACTATGGCTACACCTTC
CASSLQRIGGALNYGYTF
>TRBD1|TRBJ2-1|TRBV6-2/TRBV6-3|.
TGTGCCAGCAGTACCAGGACAGGGCCGACGAATGAGCAGTTCTTC
CASSTRTGPTNEQFF
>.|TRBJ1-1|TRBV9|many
TGTGCCAGCGGTAGGGGGGGGCGCATCACTGAAGCTTTCTTT
CASGRGGRITEAFF
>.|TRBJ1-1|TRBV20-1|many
TGCAGTGCTAGAGGCCACGGCGGGACTGAAGCTTTCTTT
CSARGHGGTEAFF
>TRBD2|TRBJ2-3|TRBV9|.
TGTGCCAGCAGCGTAGTGGCAGCGGGAGAGATCGATACGCAGTATTTT
CASSVVAAGEIDTQYF
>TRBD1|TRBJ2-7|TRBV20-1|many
TGCAGTGCTATGCCGCCGGGACAGGGGTCCTACGAGCAGTACTTC
CSAMPPGQGSYEQYF
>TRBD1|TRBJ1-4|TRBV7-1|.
TGTGCCAGCAGCTCAGTTCTCGGGACAGCCAGTCGTGTGGGGAAAAATGAAAAACTGTTTTTT
CASSSVLGTASRVGKNEKLFF